This record concerns one T cell receptor beta chain sequence. Some clones are missing from TCRdb's copy, which holds only in-frame ones; the method was immunoSEQ multiplex PCR. The sample has 200,000 to 300,000 clones, about 80% seen once. The sample belongs to a study of blood T cell repertoires in COVID-19. The germline gives CDR1 SGDLS, CDR2 YYNGEE. Trimming at V came to 3 bases and at J to 7 bases, leaving 7 bases not matched to a gene. The CDR3 is made up of 15 amino acids. V usage is TRBV9 and J usage is TRBJ1-4, with 9 bases that match TRBD1. This receptor was taken from a woman at least 80 years old with acute or convalescent COVID-19. The sample was peripheral blood. CDR3 residues: CASSDSGTGSEKLFF. The DNA for the CDR3 is TGTGCCAGCAGCGATTCCGGGACAGGGAGTGAAAAACTGTTTTTT.